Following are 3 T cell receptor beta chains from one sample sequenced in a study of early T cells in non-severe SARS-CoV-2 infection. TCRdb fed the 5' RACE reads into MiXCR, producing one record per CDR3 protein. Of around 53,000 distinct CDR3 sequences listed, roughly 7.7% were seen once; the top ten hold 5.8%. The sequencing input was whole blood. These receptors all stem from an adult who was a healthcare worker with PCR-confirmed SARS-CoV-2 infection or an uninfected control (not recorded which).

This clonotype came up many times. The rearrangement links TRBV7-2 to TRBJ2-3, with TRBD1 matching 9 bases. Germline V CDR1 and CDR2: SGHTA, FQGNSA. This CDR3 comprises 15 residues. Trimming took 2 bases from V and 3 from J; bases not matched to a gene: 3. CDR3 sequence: CASSLSGQGTDTQYF. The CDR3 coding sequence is TGTGCCAGCAGCTTATCGGGACAGGGAACAGATACGCAGTATTTT.

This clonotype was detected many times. The CDR3, as DNA: TGTGCCAGCAGCCAACAGGGGAAGAGCAATAGCAATCAGCCCCAGCATTTT. As protein: CASSQQGKSNSNQPQHF. The chain combines TRBV3-2 with TRBJ1-5; the table names TRBD1, a call not compared with the DNA. TRBV3-2 is designated a pseudogene. This CDR3 is built from 17 residues.

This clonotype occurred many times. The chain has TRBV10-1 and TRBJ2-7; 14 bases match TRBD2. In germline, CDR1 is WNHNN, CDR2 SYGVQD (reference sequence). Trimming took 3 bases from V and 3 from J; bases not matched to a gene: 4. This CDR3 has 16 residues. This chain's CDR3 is CASSDTGTSGSYEQYF. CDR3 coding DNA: TGCGCCAGCAGTGACACCGGGACTAGCGGGAGCTACGAGCAGTACTTC.